The 4 T cell receptor beta chains presented below share a single source sample, sequenced in a study of lymphopenia after photon versus proton radiotherapy. Repertoires were generated with immunoSEQ multiplex PCR, while TCRdb's copy carries only in-frame clones and drops some. The sample yields under 35,000 clones, about 91% seen once. This specimen consisted of peripheral blood, obtained from a patient treated with proton-based radiotherapy. The receptors stem from a woman aged 70 to 79 with pancreatic cancer. Some clones in this sample may be carry-over from other donors' samples.

The V call is TRBV9, the J call TRBJ2-6; the D gene could be TRBD1 or TRBD2 (5 bases each). Germline V gives CDR1 SGDLS, CDR2 YYNGEE. Between the trimmed V and J ends, which lost 2 bases and 0 bases, there was a span of 6 bases. This CDR3 is 15 amino acids long. DNA of the CDR3: TGTGCCAGCAGCGTTGGGGGCTCTGGGGCCAACGTCCTGACTTTC. Translation: CASSVGGSGANVLTF.

This chain connects TRBV18 to TRBJ2-7; 8 bases map to TRBD2. V was clipped by 5 bases and J by 3 bases; unmatched bases: 6. The CDR3 loop spans 14 amino acids. Germline-derived CDR1 and CDR2 are KGHSH and LQKENI. The CDR3 bases are TGTGCCAGCTCAGTAACCGGGGGGGACTACGAGCAGTACTTC. Encoded protein: CASSVTGGDYEQYF.

The V gene is TRBV10-3, the J gene TRBJ2-7, with a weak D call TRBD1 (6 bases). V lost 8 bases and J lost 0, with 8 bases in between. Germline assignment: CDR1 ENHRY and CDR2 SYGVKD. This CDR3 has 12 residues. CDR3 DNA: TGTGCCATCTCGACAGGCTCCTACGAGCAGTACTTC. Its translation: CAISTGSYEQYF.

V usage is TRBV7-9 and J usage is TRBJ2-5, with 14 bases aligning to TRBD2. CDR3 length: 17 amino acids. Trimming at V came to 5 bases and at J to 4 bases, leaving 9 bases not matched to a gene. Germline lookup yields CDR1 SEHNR and CDR2 FQNEAQ (reference sequence). CDR3: CASSPGTSGSFRETQYF. CDR3 sequence (DNA): TGTGCCAGCAGCCCCGGGACTAGCGGGAGTTTTCGAGAGACCCAGTACTTC.